This T cell receptor beta chain was captured in a study of blood T cell repertoires in COVID-19. In the study overall: Donors in the United States, Italy and Spain gave samples during acute or convalescent COVID-19.

There are 12 residues in the CDR3. Trimming stripped 0 bases from V and 2 bases from J, with 4 bases between. CDR1 and CDR2 (germline): GTSNPN, SVGIG (reference sequence). A single count supports this clone. Study processing details: Estimated nucleated cell counts came from reference gene primer amplification. Sequenced by immunoSEQ multiplex PCR; TCRdb stores in-frame clones only, minus some. Clonal size and the V and J genes are those of that table, whereas D and trimming came from the DNA. The table shows some 80,000 clones, with roughly 84% occurring only once. The sequence was collected from a man aged 60-69 years with COVID-19, enrolled during active disease. V usage is TRBV30 and J usage is TRBJ1-2; D ambiguous. Sequences were obtained from peripheral blood. The CDR3 protein is CAWSVLNYGYTF. The CDR3 DNA follows: TGTGCCTGGAGTGTACTGAACTATGGCTACACCTTC.